The following is a TCR beta chain sequence with its context. The data were obtained in a study of a mutant IDH1 vaccine in newly diagnosed glioma. Turning to the study itself: Receipt of radiotherapy, temozolomide, or both preceded the study, and most received both.

Some clones are missing from TCRdb's copy, which holds only in-frame ones; the method was immunoSEQ multiplex PCR. Of some 70,000 clones in the sample, around 79% are singletons; the top ten hold roughly 8%. The V end was cut by 2 bases, the J end by 1 base, with 8 bases between. The germline gives CDR1 MNHNS, CDR2 SASEGT. The CDR3 covers 14 residues. As to time point: baseline, week 1 (first vaccination visit). Treatment reported: pre-vaccination baseline after standard-of-care therapy. This clonotype was sampled from a man aged 50 to 59 with glioma. The sample in question was PBMCs, obtained from a glioma patient treated with radiotherapy, temozolomide or both. The chain links TRBV6-1 to TRBJ1-1; D is perhaps TRBD1 (5 bases). The CDR3 here is CASSERGRNTEAFF. In nucleotides, the CDR3 is TGTGCCAGCAGTGAAAGGGGCCGGAACACTGAAGCTTTCTTT.